A single T cell receptor (beta chain) is shown here with its context. Antigen unknown. The primer mix had 60 Vbeta and 13 Jbeta primers. Method: immunoSEQ multiplex PCR; TCRdb's copy keeps in-frame clones and lacks some. Its listing shows tens of thousands of clones. The data were taken from a study of cytomegalovirus exposure and HLA in healthy donors. General study findings and limits: Within a later analysis, the majority of CMV-associated TCR beta chains appeared HLA-restricted.

Trimming at V came to 4 bases and at J to 8 bases, leaving 14 bases not matched to a gene. This CDR3 has 16 amino acids. Per the germline V gene, CDR1 is SGDLS and CDR2 is YYNGEE. The sequence derives from a female donor in good health and CMV-seronegative. The J gene is TRBJ1-1, the V gene TRBV9, with TRBD1 identical over 10 bases. Sample: PBMCs. CDR3 protein: CASSPRDRGLSGEAFF. CDR3 nucleotide sequence: TGTGCCAGCAGCCCCCGGGACAGGGGCCTTTCGGGGGAAGCTTTCTTT.